The rows below give T cell receptor beta chains drawn from one sample of a study of T cell clones after liver transplantation. Method: immunoSEQ multiplex PCR; TCRdb's copy keeps in-frame clones and lacks some. The sample lists 90,000 to 120,000 clones; roughly four fifths were seen once. This specimen was CD4+ T cells from blood, taken before liver transplant. These receptors were collected from a human donor who received a liver transplant. CDR3s leave out the opening cysteine and the closing phenylalanine or tryptophan. Where a row states a size, it is once, few, many or the class of an expanded clone; other rows omit it.

clone size,CDR3 length,V gene,CDR3 protein
once,13,TRBV13,ASSLDPRSGNTIY
NA,13,TRBV5-1,ASSLVPGENYGYT
NA,12,TRBV19,ASSRTASGNTIY
NA,9,TRBV20-1,SASRGNGYT
NA,13,TRBV28,ASRRADSGSDEQY
NA,10,TRBV7-9,ASSPAGYEQY
NA,12,TRBV10-1,ASSESTGGETQY
once,14,TRBV4-3,ASSQDEGSRYNEQF
NA,13,TRBV25-1,ASSDLEQGNTEAF
NA,11,TRBV9,ASRGQDAYEQY
NA,13,TRBV10-3,AISVQEGFTGELF
NA,11,TRBV6-1,ASSETQQTEAF
once,10,TRBV29-1,SVGRPNEKLF
few,12,TRBV6-1,ASSEVRGLETQY
NA,13,TRBV28,ASSIQLSGTDTQY
once,14,TRBV7-8,ASSSLTVTYNSPLH
NA,14,TRBV5-4,ASSLSAGGVTDEQF
NA,12,TRBV10-3,AIGPRGENTEAF
NA,12,TRBV5-1,ASSPSPDIYEQY
NA,13,TRBV6-1,ASKTGRANTGELF
NA,13,TRBV6-1,ASSEAWGPIAGYT
few,11,TRBV5-6,ASSRSSSYGYT
few,8,TRBV29-1,SVADAEAF
NA,13,TRBV15,ATSRDRTGHTEAF
NA,14,TRBV9,ASSVGQYSYNSPLH
once,13,TRBV9,ASSPAGETGNTIY
NA,10,TRBV5-1,ASSGGTVEQF
NA,15,TRBV5-1,ASSSLLTVLSYNEQF
NA,11,TRBV11-3,ASSSGLVGEQF
once,13,TRBV5-6,ASSFRTSGYYEQY
NA,11,TRBV5-1,ASSGTNSYEQY
few,12,TRBV13,ASSFGGAADTQY
NA,11,TRBV2,ASSGDRPEGYT
once,12,TRBV6-6,ASSYPDRGHEQF
NA,11,TRBV7-3,ASSRGQNTEAF
NA,10,TRBV6-5,ASRSGSGEQF
NA,14,TRBV18,ASSPLAGKGLETQY
NA,14,TRBV5-1,ASSLVRRESTDTQY
NA,11,TRBV2,ASTTANTGELF
NA,12,TRBV9,ASSAGGTNEKLF